This T cell receptor beta chain was obtained from a study of shared clonotypes between healthy human individuals. Sequencing used immunoSEQ multiplex PCR; TCRdb keeps in-frame clones, though not all of them. The table has about 110,000 clones, about 63% seen once. The CDR3 runs 16 residues. V was pared by 2 bases and J by 7 bases, with 20 bases between. The germline V gene encodes CDR1 MDHEN and CDR2 SYDVKM. This TCR was sampled from a woman in her twenties or thirties in good health. The specimen sequenced was memory CD8+ T cells sorted from blood. Described subset: CD45RO+ cells pooled with CCR7-negative TemRA cells. The chain links TRBV28 to TRBJ1-2, with D perhaps matching TRBD1 (6 bases). The CDR3 region has the DNA TGTGCCAGCAGTTTAAGGGCAAGGGGGTCTCTTCTTGGCTACACCTTC. Amino acid sequence: CASSLRARGSLLGYTF.